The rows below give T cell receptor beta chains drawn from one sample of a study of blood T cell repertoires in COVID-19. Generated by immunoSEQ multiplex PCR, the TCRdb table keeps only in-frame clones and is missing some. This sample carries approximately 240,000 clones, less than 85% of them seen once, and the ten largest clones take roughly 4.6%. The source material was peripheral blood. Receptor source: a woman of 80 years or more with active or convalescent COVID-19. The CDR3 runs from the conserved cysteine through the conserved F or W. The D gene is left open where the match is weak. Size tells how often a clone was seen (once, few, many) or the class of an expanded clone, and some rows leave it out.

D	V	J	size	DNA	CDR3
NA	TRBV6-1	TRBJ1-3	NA	TGTGCCAGCAGTGGGGGCACCGCTCCCTCTGGAAACACCATATATTTT	CASSGGTAPSGNTIYF
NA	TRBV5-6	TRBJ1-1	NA	TGTGCCAGCCAGTTTATGAACACTGAAGCTTTCTTT	CASQFMNTEAFF
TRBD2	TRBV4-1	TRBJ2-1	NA	TGCGCCAGCAGCCAAGTTTCGGGGGGGCATGATGAGCAGTTCTTC	CASSQVSGGHDEQFF
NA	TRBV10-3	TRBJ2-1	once	TGTGCCATCAGTGAGAAGACAGGTTCCAACAATGAGCAGTTCTTC	CAISEKTGSNNEQFF
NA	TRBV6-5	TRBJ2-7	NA	TGTGCCAGCAGTTACAGTCGGAGCTCCTACGAGCAGTACTTC	CASSYSRSSYEQYF
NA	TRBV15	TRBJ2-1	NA	TGTGCCACCAGCAGACTGGGCGGAGGGGCACCACGCTTAAGCTCCTACAATGAGCAGTTCTTC	CATSRLGGGAPRLSSYNEQFF
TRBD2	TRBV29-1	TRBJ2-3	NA	TGCAGCGCCACAGGACTAGCGGGGGGGGACGATACGCAGTATTTT	CSATGLAGGDDTQYF
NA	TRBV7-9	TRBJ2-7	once	TGTGCCAGCAGCTTCAGCGACTACGAGCAGTACTTC	CASSFSDYEQYF
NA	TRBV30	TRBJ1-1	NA	TGTGCCTGGAGTGTACCCCATAGGAACACTGAAGCTTTCTTT	CAWSVPHRNTEAFF
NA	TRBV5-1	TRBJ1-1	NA	TGCGCCAGCAGTTATAGCTCAATCAGGGAGGGGGGGACTGAAGCTTTCTTT	CASSYSSIREGGTEAFF